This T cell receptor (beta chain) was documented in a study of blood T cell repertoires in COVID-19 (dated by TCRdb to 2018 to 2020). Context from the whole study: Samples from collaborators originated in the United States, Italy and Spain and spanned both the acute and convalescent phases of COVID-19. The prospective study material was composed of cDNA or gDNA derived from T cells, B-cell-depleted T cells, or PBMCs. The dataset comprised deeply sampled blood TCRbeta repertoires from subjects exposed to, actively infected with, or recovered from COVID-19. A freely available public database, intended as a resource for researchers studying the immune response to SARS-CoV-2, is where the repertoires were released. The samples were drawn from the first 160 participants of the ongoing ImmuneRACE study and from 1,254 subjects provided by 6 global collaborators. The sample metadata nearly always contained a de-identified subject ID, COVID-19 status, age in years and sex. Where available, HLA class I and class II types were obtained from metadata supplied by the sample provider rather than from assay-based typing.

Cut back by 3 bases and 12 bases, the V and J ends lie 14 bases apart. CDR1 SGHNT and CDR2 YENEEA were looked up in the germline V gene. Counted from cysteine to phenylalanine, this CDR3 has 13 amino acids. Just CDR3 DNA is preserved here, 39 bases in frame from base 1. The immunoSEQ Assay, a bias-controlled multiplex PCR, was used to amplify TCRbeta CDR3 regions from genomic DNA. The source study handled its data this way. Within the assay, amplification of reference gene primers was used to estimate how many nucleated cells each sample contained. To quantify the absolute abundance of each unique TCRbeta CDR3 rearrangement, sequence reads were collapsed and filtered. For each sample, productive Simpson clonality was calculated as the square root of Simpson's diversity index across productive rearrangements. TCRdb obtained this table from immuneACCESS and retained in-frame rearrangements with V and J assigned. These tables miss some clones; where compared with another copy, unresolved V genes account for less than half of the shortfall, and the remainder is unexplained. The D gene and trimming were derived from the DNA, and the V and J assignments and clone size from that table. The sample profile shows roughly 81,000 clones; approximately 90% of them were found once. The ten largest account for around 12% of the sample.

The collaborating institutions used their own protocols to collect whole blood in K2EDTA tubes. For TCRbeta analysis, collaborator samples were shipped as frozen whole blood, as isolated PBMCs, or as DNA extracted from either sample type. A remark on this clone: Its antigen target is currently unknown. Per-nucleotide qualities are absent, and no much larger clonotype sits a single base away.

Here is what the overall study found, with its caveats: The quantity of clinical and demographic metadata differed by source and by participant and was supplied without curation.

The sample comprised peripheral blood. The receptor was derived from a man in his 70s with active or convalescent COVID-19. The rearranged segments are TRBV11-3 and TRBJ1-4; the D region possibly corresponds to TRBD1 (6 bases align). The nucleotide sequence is TGTGCCAGCAGCTTGTCGGGGGGCGCGGAACTGTTTTTT. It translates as CASSLSGGAELFF.